Listed here are 2 T cell receptor beta chains from one sample, sequenced in a study of cytomegalovirus exposure and HLA in healthy donors. PCR amplification relied on 60 Vbeta primers (plus 13 Jbeta primers). Measured with immunoSEQ multiplex PCR; TCRdb has only the in-frame clones, and not every one. Of 150,000 to 200,000 clones listed, about 85% were seen once; the top ten hold about 1%. Input material: PBMCs. Receptors originate from a boy between 2 and 10 years old in good health and CMV-seronegative.

This chain joins TRBV4-2 and TRBJ2-7; 9 bases map to TRBD1. CDR3 size: 19 residues. Germline trimming cut 6 bases from V and 0 bases from J; bases unmatched to any gene: 18. Looked up from germline, CDR1 is LGHNA and CDR2 is YNFKEQ. CDR3 amino acids: CASSNQAQMGTGSSYEQYF. In nucleotides, the CDR3 is TGTGCCAGCAGTAACCAAGCCCAAATGGGGACAGGGTCCTCCTACGAGCAGTACTTC.

This clone was counted a few times. Here the CDR3 reads CALGAVGNTIYF. Here the CDR3 DNA reads TGTGCCCTAGGGGCAGTCGGAAACACCATATATTTT. The chain carries TRBV7-9 and TRBJ1-3, with D perhaps matching TRBD1 (5 bases). The germline gives CDR1 SEHNR, CDR2 FQNEAQ (reference sequence). Trimming left V 11 bases short and J 4 bases short, with 12 bases between. This CDR3 contains 12 residues.